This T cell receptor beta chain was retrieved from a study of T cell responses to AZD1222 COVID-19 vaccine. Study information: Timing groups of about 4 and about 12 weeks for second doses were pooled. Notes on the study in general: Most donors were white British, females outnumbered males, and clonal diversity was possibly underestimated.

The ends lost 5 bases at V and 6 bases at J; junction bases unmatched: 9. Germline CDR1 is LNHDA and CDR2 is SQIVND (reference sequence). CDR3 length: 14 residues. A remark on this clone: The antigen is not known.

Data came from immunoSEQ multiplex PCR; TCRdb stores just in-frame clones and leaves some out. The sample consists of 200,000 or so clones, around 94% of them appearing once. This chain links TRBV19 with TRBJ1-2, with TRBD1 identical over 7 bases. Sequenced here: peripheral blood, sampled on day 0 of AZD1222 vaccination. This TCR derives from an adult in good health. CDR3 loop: CASSPGGLANGYTF. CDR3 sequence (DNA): TGTGCCAGTAGTCCAGGGGGGTTGGCGAATGGCTACACCTTC.